This is a list of T cell receptor beta chains from one sample in a study of shared clonotypes between healthy human individuals. Produced via immunoSEQ multiplex PCR; TCRdb's table is partial and in-frame only. The repertoire holds 110,000 or so clones, with about 62% as singletons. The sequenced sample consisted of memory CD8+ T cells sorted from blood. These receptor sequences come from a woman in her twenties or thirties in good health. Each CDR3 is given with its conserved first and last residue. The D gene is left open where the match is weak. Only some rows state a clone size, as once, few, many or a class for expanded clones.

length,V,size,D,J,CDR3,DNA
14,TRBV4-1,few,NA,TRBJ1-5,CASSQIGGHQPQHF,TGCGCCAGCAGCCAGATAGGAGGGCATCAGCCCCAGCATTTT
12,TRBV7-9,NA,NA,TRBJ2-1,CASSLVYNEQFF,TGTGCCAGCAGCTTAGTATACAATGAGCAGTTCTTC
14,TRBV28,NA,NA,TRBJ1-5,CASSGQTGRQPQHF,TGTGCCAGCAGTGGACAAACAGGGCGTCAGCCCCAGCATTTT
11,TRBV1,NA,NA,TRBJ2-7,CTSSLRGEQYF,TGCACCAGCAGCCTACGGGGCGAGCAGTACTTC
12,TRBV5-4,NA,NA,TRBJ2-7,CASSFDNYEQYF,TGTGCCAGCAGCTTTGACAACTACGAGCAGTACTTC
15,TRBV7-9,once,NA,TRBJ2-5,CASSPGAIEQETQYF,TGTGCCAGCAGCCCAGGGGCAATAGAACAAGAGACCCAGTACTTC
14,TRBV11-2,NA,NA,TRBJ2-7,CASRIGQSRYEQYF,TGTGCCAGCAGGATAGGACAGTCTCGATACGAGCAGTACTTC
14,TRBV6-5,NA,NA,TRBJ1-4,CASSKKGPVEKLFF,TGTGCCAGCAGTAAAAAGGGGCCGGTTGAAAAACTGTTTTTT
14,TRBV5-6,many,NA,TRBJ1-2,CASSLGLDIYGYTF,TGTGCCAGCAGCTTGGGTTTGGACATCTATGGCTACACCTTC
17,TRBV9,few,NA,TRBJ2-3,CASSAGTTASSTDTQYF,TGTGCCAGCAGCGCCGGGACCACGGCCTCTAGCACAGATACGCAGTATTTT
12,TRBV15,NA,NA,TRBJ1-2,CATSQDYYGYTF,TGTGCCACCAGCCAGGACTACTATGGCTACACCTTC
13,TRBV10-1,NA,NA,TRBJ1-3,CASSGTSGNTIYF,TGCGCCAGCAGTGGGACATCTGGAAACACCATATATTTT